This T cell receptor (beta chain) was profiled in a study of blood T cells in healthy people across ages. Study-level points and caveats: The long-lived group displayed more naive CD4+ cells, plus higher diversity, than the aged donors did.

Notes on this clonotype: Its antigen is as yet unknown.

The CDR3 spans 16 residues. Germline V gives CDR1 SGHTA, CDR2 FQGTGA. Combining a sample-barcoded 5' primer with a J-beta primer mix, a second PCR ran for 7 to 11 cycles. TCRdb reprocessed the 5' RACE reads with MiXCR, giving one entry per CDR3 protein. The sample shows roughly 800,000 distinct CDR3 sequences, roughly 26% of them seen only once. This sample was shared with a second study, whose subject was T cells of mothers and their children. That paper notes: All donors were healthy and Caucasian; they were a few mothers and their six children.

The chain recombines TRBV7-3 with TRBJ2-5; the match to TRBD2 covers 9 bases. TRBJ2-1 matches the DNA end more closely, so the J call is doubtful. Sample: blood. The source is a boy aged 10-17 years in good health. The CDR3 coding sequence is TGTGCCAGCAATCTTAGTGGGTCGACTAGCGGCAATGAGCAGTTCTTC. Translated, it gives CASNLSGSTSGNEQFF.